Included here is one TCR beta chain sequence, with context. The CDR3 has 18 residues. CDR1 is LNHDA, CDR2 SQIVND, per germline (reference sequence). Trimming left V 0 bases short and J 7 bases short, with 22 bases between. The entry originates in a study of blood T cell repertoires in COVID-19. Study-level background: The United States, Italy and Spain provided the acute and convalescent COVID-19 samples. The cDNA or gDNA used as material had been derived from T cells, B-cell-depleted T cells, or PBMCs.

How the authors handled the data: The assay estimated nucleated cells by amplifying reference gene primers. Generated by immunoSEQ multiplex PCR, the TCRdb table keeps only in-frame clones and is missing some. V, J and clone size derive from that table, while D and trimming were established from the DNA sequence. Of approximately 200,000 clones listed, roughly nine tenths are singletons. The source of this sequence is a young woman with active or convalescent COVID-19. The chain has TRBV19 and TRBJ1-5, with TRBD1 as a possible D gene (6 bases). Sample: peripheral blood. CDR3: CASSIDRSQGWPKQPQHF. DNA of the CDR3: TGTGCCAGTAGTATAGATCGGTCACAGGGCTGGCCAAAGCAGCCCCAGCATTTT.